This T cell receptor (beta chain) was retrieved from a study of blood T cell repertoires in COVID-19. Across the study: Some COVID-19 samples were acute and others convalescent; all came from the United States, Italy and Spain.

Participants had their cohort set by participant-reported clinical history. Symptom resolution, clearance, or two negative PCRs marked the recovered donors of Cohort 3. Data came from immunoSEQ multiplex PCR; TCRdb stores just in-frame clones and leaves some out. The repertoire holds over 250,000 clones, with 80% to 90% as singletons. CDR1 and CDR2 (germline): SGHDT, YYEEEE. The CDR3 runs 13 residues. Trimming removed 5 bases from V and 3 bases from J; junction bases left unmatched: 0. The chain is built from TRBV5-6 and TRBJ2-3, with 10 nucleotides matching TRBD2. The sequence was obtained from a woman aged 25 to 39 who had recovered from COVID-19. Material: PBMCs or T cells enriched from blood (not recorded which). For the CDR3, the DNA is TGTGCCAGCAGACTAGCGGGAACAGATACGCAGTATTTT. Its translation: CASRLAGTDTQYF.